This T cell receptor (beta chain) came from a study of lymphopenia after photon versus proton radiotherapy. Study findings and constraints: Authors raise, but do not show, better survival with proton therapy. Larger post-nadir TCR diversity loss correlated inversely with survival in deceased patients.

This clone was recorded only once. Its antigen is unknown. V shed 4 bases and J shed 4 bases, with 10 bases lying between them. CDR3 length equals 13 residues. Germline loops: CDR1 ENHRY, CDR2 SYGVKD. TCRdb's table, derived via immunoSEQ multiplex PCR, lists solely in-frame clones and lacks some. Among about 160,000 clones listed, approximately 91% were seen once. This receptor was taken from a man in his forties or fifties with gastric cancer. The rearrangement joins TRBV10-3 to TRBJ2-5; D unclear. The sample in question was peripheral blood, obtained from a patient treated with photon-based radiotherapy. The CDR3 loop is CAISGTKVETQYF. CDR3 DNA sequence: TGTGCCATCAGTGGGACGAAAGTAGAGACCCAGTACTTC.